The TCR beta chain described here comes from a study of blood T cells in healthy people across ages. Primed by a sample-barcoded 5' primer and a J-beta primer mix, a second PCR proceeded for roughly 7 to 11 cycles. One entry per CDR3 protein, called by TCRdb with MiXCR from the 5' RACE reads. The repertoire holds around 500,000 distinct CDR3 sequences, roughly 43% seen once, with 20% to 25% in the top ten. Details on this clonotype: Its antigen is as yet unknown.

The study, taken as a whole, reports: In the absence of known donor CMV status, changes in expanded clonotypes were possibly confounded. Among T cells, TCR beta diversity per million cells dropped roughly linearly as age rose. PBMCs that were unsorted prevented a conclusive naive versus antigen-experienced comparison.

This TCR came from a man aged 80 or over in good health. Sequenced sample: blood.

The CDR3 DNA is TGTGCCAGCAGTTATGAAAGGGCCATATCTTTTTACGAGCAGTTCTTC. This gives the protein CASSYERAISFYEQFF. The chain has TRBV6-6 and TRBJ2-1; D is uncertain. In germline, CDR1 is MNHNY, CDR2 SVGAGI (reference sequence). Trimming removed 3 bases at V and 10 bases at J, with 22 bases between. This CDR3 spans 16 amino acids.